These 18 T cell receptor beta chains came from one sample sequenced in a study of identical twins. TCRdb re-derived calls from the 5' RACE reads in MiXCR, one entry per CDR3 protein. The data hold a few hundred thousand distinct CDR3 sequences, with 7.5% to 10% observed a single time. These records were also assigned to another study, of yellow fever vaccine responses in identical twins.

Input material: PBMCs. The receptors were gathered from a woman younger than 35 in good health.

This clonotype was detected many times. V and J are TRBV5-1 and TRBJ2-7; possibly TRBD1 for D (5 bases). V dropped 2 bases and J dropped 0 bases, with 9 bases sitting between them. Germline CDR1 is SGHRS and CDR2 is YFSETQ. The CDR3 extends over 14 amino acids. The CDR3 bases are TGCGCCAGCAGCTTTATGGGGCACTCCTACGAGCAGTACTTC. Amino acid sequence: CASSFMGHSYEQYF. Filled out from reference TRBV5-1 and TRBJ2-7, the complete variable domain reads KAGVTQTPRYLIKTRGQQVTLSCSPISGHRSVSWYQQTPGQGLQFLFEYFSETQRNKGNFPGRFSGRQFSNSRSEMNVSTLELGDSALYLCASSFMGHSYEQYFGPGTRLTVT.

J is TRBJ1-1 and V is TRBV5-1; possible D gene TRBD1, 5 bases. The CDR3 sequence is 15 residues long. From germline, CDR1 is SGHRS and CDR2 YFSETQ. Trimming shortened V by 2 bases and J by 5 bases, and 16 bases separated the two germline ends. The CDR3 DNA reads as TGCGCCAGCAGCTTTGGGGCAGAGGTGTGGACTGAAGCTTTCTTT. Encoded protein: CASSFGAEVWTEAFF.

In its sample, this clonotype was seen many times. The chain is built from TRBV12-3 or TRBV12-4 and TRBJ1-2, with D possibly matching TRBD1 (6 bases). The CDR3 runs 12 residues. V dropped 5 bases and J dropped 7 bases, with 11 bases sitting between them. The CDR3 loop is CASSNRVGGYTF. CDR3 in DNA: TGTGCCAGCAGTAACAGGGTGGGTGGCTACACCTTC.

V gene TRBV18 combines with J gene TRBJ2-5, with 7 nucleotides matching TRBD1. CDR3 length: 17 residues. Germline V gene lookup returns CDR1 KGHSH and CDR2 LQKENI. With V trimmed by 3 bases and J by 0 bases, 10 bases remained unmatched. The CDR3 bases are TGTGCCAGCTCACCCGTGACGGGACAGCCGTACCAAGAGACCCAGTACTTC. This codes for CASSPVTGQPYQETQYF.

This clonotype was seen a handful of times. The chain links TRBV18 to TRBJ1-2; 8 nucleotides match TRBD1. The germline V gene has CDR1 KGHSH and CDR2 LQKENI. The CDR3 has 13 residues. The V gene end was trimmed by 3 bases and the J gene end by 8 bases; junction bases not matched to a gene: 5. The CDR3 reads CASSPTGVKGYTF. For the CDR3, the DNA is TGTGCCAGCTCACCGACAGGGGTAAAGGGCTACACCTTC. Looking up the rest from reference TRBV18 and TRBJ1-2 gives the full variable domain: NAGVMQNPRHLVRRRGQEARLRCSPMKGHSHVYWYRQLPEEGLKFMVYLQKENIIDESGMPKERFSAEFPKEGPSILRIQQVVRGDSAAYFCASSPTGVKGYTFGSGTRLTVV.

The chain combines TRBV11-1 with TRBJ2-6; 11 bases are shared with TRBD2. V lost 5 bases to trimming and J lost 0 bases; unmatched junction nucleotides: 12. The CDR3 runs 20 residues. The germline V gene encodes CDR1 SGHAT and CDR2 FQDESV (reference sequence). The CDR3 coding sequence is TGTGCCAGCAGCCCTAATAGCGGGGGGGCTCAAGACTCTGGGGCCAACGTCCTGACTTTC. Residues: CASSPNSGGAQDSGANVLTF.

This clonotype was counted a single time. This chain's CDR3 is CASAVVRTGELFF. In DNA, the CDR3 is TGTGCCAGCGCGGTGGTCCGAACCGGGGAGCTGTTTTTT. J is TRBJ2-2 and V is TRBV5-6; D ambiguous. With 7 bases removed from V and 5 bases from J, the gap between germline ends came to 12 bases. Germline CDR1 is SGHDT and CDR2 is YYEEEE. This CDR3 comprises 13 residues.

This clonotype was recorded a few times. This chain links TRBV5-6 with TRBJ1-5, with TRBD1 matching 7 bases. CDR1 and CDR2 from the germline V gene are SGHDT and YYEEEE. This CDR3 region has 20 residues. After removal of 0 bases from V and 0 bases from J, the junction contained 15 bases not matched to a gene. This CDR3 reads CASSLEVGQTPPYSNQPQHF. The DNA for the CDR3 is TGTGCCAGCAGCTTGGAGGTGGGACAGACCCCTCCTTATAGCAATCAGCCCCAGCATTTT.

V is TRBV9 and J is TRBJ2-3; D remains unclear. CDR3 length equals 16 residues. Trimming pared 4 bases from V and 4 bases from J, leaving 19 bases between. The germline CDR1 and CDR2 sequences are SGDLS and YYNGEE. CDR3 region: CASSPREGFIADTQYF. The CDR3 DNA is TGTGCCAGCAGCCCCCGCGAAGGATTCATCGCAGATACGCAGTATTTT.

This rearrangement joins TRBV20-1 to TRBJ1-4, with no clear D. The CDR3 has 15 amino acids. CDR1 and CDR2 from the germline V gene are DFQATT and SNEGSKA (reference sequence). Trimming shortened V by 3 bases and J by 0 bases, and 11 bases separated the two germline ends. CDR3 in DNA: TGCAGTGCTAGTAGGCAGGCAACAACTAATGAAAAACTGTTTTTT. Protein: CSASRQATTNEKLFF.

This clonotype showed up many times. The chain combines TRBV6-2 or TRBV6-3 with TRBJ2-1, with D possibly matching TRBD2 (6 bases). This CDR3 region has 15 residues. V was shortened by 8 bases and J by 8 bases, with 22 bases between the two germline ends. Germline assignment: CDR1 MNHEY and CDR2 SVGEGT. The CDR3 DNA reads as TGTGCCAGCCTGAACCCGCGGACGGGGGTGGATGAGCAGTTCTTC. Protein: CASLNPRTGVDEQFF.

The V gene is TRBV24-1, the J gene TRBJ2-5, with 9 bases that match TRBD1. The CDR3 extends over 16 amino acids. From germline, CDR1 is KGHDR and CDR2 SFDVKD. V shed 3 bases and J 5 bases; nucleotides not matched to a gene: 9. CDR3 DNA: TGTGCCACCAGTGATCTAGGGACAGGGTTGTGGGAGACCCAGTACTTC. It specifies CATSDLGTGLWETQYF.

This clonotype was observed a few times. The chain carries TRBV7-8 and TRBJ2-6; unclear D gene. Trimming removed 2 bases at V and 2 bases at J, with 7 bases between. Germline V gene sequence: CDR1 SGHVS, CDR2 FQNEAQ. CDR3 length: 15 amino acids. The CDR3 here is CASSLTLAGANVLTF. For the CDR3, the DNA is TGTGCCAGCAGCTTAACCCTAGCTGGGGCCAACGTCCTGACTTTC.

This clonotype was seen repeatedly, ten times or more. The rearrangement joins TRBV6-5 to TRBJ2-5, with D tentatively TRBD1 (5 bases). Trimming pared 2 bases from V and 2 bases from J, leaving 9 bases between. CDR3 length equals 14 residues. Germline CDR1 reads MNHEY; CDR2 reads SVGAGI. CDR3 loop: CASSYTTVQETQYF. DNA of the CDR3: TGTGCCAGCAGTTACACGACAGTTCAAGAGACCCAGTACTTC.

This clonotype was counted between two and nine times. The chain couples TRBV15 to TRBJ2-7; D unresolved. The V end was cut by 0 bases, the J end by 7 bases, with 13 bases between. CDR1 is LNHNV and CDR2 is YYDKDF in the germline V gene (reference sequence). This CDR3 spans 14 amino acids. CDR3 in amino acids: CATSREIGVSEQYF. CDR3 bases: TGTGCCACCAGCAGAGAGATTGGGGTTAGTGAGCAGTACTTC.

This clonotype turned up a few times. The V gene is TRBV12-3 or TRBV12-4, the J gene TRBJ2-7; 9 nucleotides line up with TRBD2. Trimming removed 6 bases from V and 2 bases from J; junction bases left unmatched: 11. The CDR3 totals 16 residues. CDR3 residues: CASSFYGTSSTYEQYF. In nucleotides, the CDR3 is TGTGCCAGCAGCTTCTACGGGACTAGCAGTACCTACGAGCAGTACTTC.

The chain is built from TRBV7-6 and TRBJ1-5, with a possible D match to TRBD1 (5 bases). V lost 1 base and J lost 0, with 10 bases in between. Germline V CDR1 and CDR2: SGHVS, FNYEAQ. The CDR3 is 16 residues long. The CDR3, as DNA: TGTGCCAGCAGCTTAGAACAGGCCAATAGCAATCAGCCCCAGCATTTT. Translated, it gives CASSLEQANSNQPQHF.

The rearrangement links TRBV10-1 to TRBJ2-7, with D possibly matching TRBD2 (6 bases). Germline values: CDR1 WNHNN, CDR2 SYGVQD (reference sequence). The V end was cut by 4 bases, the J end by 7 bases, with 20 bases between. CDR3 size: 15 residues. CDR3 DNA sequence: TGCGCCAGCAGTGTTGTAACGGGAGTAGTACGTGAGCAGTACTTC. Protein product: CASSVVTGVVREQYF.